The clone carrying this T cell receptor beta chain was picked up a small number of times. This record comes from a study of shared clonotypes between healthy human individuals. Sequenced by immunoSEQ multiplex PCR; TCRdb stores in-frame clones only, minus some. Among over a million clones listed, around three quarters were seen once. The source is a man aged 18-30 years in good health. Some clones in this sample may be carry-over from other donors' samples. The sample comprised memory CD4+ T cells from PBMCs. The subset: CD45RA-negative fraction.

CDR3 sequence (DNA): TGTGCCAGCAGCTTTTTACAGTCCACCGGGGAGCTGTTTTTT. This translates into CASSFLQSTGELFF. The gene calls are TRBV5-8 and TRBJ2-2, with D uncertain. CDR3 length: 14 residues. V was trimmed by 2 bases and J by 4 bases, leaving 9 bases between them. Germline-derived CDR1 and CDR2 are SGHTS and YDEGEE.